Listed here are 31 T cell receptor beta chains from one sample, sequenced in a study of T cells after yellow fever vaccination. TCRdb recomputed calls from the 5' RACE reads with MiXCR, one row per CDR3 protein. The repertoire holds under 400,000 distinct CDR3 sequences, with about 12% as singletons. The sequences come from CD4+ T cells sorted from PBMCs, collected 15 days after the yellow fever booster vaccination. These receptors all come from a young man who received the YFV17D yellow fever vaccine.

The chain recombines TRBV6-6 with TRBJ2-5; TRBD1 or TRBD2 may be the D gene (5 bases each). The CDR3 spans 12 residues. Trimming left V 7 bases short and J 5 bases short, with 11 bases between. Germline lookup yields CDR1 MNHNY and CDR2 SVGAGI (reference sequence). The CDR3 DNA is TGTGCCAGCACCCTCAGGGAGGAGACCCAGTACTTC. Its protein product is CASTLREETQYF.

This clonotype was picked up a small number of times. The V and J genes are TRBV12-3 or TRBV12-4 and TRBJ1-2, with 10 positions matching TRBD1. The CDR3 extends over 13 amino acids. Trimming at V came to 3 bases and at J to 8 bases, leaving 3 bases not matched to a gene. The CDR3 loop reads CASSLSGQGGYTF. CDR3 DNA: TGTGCCAGCAGTTTGTCGGGACAGGGGGGCTACACCTTC.

The chain uses TRBV5-1 and TRBJ1-1; the D gene is possibly TRBD1 (6 bases). V was pared by 2 bases and J by 0 bases, with 23 bases between. The CDR3 is 19 amino acids. CDR1 and CDR2 (germline): SGHRS, YFSETQ. The CDR3 coding sequence is TGCGCCAGCAGCTTTACGGGCGGGGGCAGAGGAGTCATGAACACTGAAGCTTTCTTT. Its protein product is CASSFTGGGRGVMNTEAFF.

This clonotype was counted only a few times. This sequence joins TRBV18 and TRBJ1-5; D is uncertain. Germline assignment: CDR1 KGHSH and CDR2 LQKENI. With 4 bases removed from V and 7 bases from J, the gap between germline ends came to 11 bases. The CDR3 contains 13 residues. Written as DNA, the CDR3 is TGTGCCAGCTCACACGGGGAGGACCAGCCCCAGCATTTT. It codes for CASSHGEDQPQHF.

This clonotype has more than one count but fewer than ten. The rearrangement uses TRBV7-2 and TRBJ1-5; 8 positions match TRBD1. The junction had 9 bases not matched to a gene; V was cut back by 1 base and J by 7 bases. Germline CDR1 and CDR2: SGHTA and FQGNSA. CDR3 size: 16 residues. The CDR3 sequence: CASSLGWQGARQPQHF. Here the CDR3 DNA reads TGTGCCAGCAGCTTAGGGTGGCAGGGGGCGCGACAGCCCCAGCATTTT.

This clonotype was counted between two and nine times. The chain is built from TRBV4-1 and TRBJ1-2; no firm D call. This CDR3 has 15 amino acids. The V gene lost 0 bases and the J gene lost 4 bases, with 12 bases spanning the gap. The germline CDR1 and CDR2 sequences are MGHRA and YSYEKL. The CDR3 protein is CASSQDQTTRYGYTF. CDR3 in DNA: TGCGCCAGCAGCCAAGATCAGACAACCCGCTATGGCTACACCTTC.

The chain joins TRBV15 to TRBJ2-4; TRBD2 matches at 12 bases. The CDR3 runs to 14 residues. Germline values: CDR1 LNHNV, CDR2 YYDKDF (reference sequence). V gave up 0 bases and J gave up 9 bases; unmatched junction bases: 0. In DNA form, the CDR3 reads TGTGCCACCAGCAGAGAGACTAGCGGGGGCATTCAGTACTTC. Its protein product is CATSRETSGGIQYF.

The chain has TRBV5-6 and TRBJ2-7, with D possibly called TRBD1 or TRBD2 (5 bases each). Germline lookup yields CDR1 SGHDT and CDR2 YYEEEE. The CDR3 covers 12 residues. Trimming pared 4 bases from V and 11 bases from J, leaving 16 bases between. The CDR3 DNA follows: TGTGCCAGCAGCGCCCCGCCGGGACGGGAGTACGTC. The encoded protein is CASSAPPGREYV.

This clonotype was seen only a few times. This sequence joins TRBV6-4 and TRBJ2-3; maybe TRBD1 (5 bases). Trimming removed 3 bases from V and 2 bases from J, with 12 bases in between. Germline CDR1 MRHNA, CDR2 SNTAGT. This CDR3 spans 15 amino acids. CDR3 region: CASSEQGGFTDTQYF. CDR3 bases: TGTGCCAGCAGTGAGCAGGGTGGATTCACAGATACGCAGTATTTT.

The table lists this clonotype with many counts. J is TRBJ1-5 and V is TRBV9; D not resolved. Germline lookup yields CDR1 SGDLS and CDR2 YYNGEE. The CDR3 is made up of 13 amino acids. Trimming cost V 7 bases and J 6 bases, with 14 bases left between them. The CDR3: CASSPHAGQPQHF. In nucleotides, the CDR3 is TGTGCCAGCTCCCCCCACGCGGGTCAGCCCCAGCATTTT.

The chain is built from TRBV11-1 and TRBJ2-1; D ambiguous. The germline gives CDR1 SGHAT, CDR2 FQDESV (reference sequence). This CDR3 spans 13 amino acids. Trimming removed 8 bases from V and 4 bases from J, with 12 bases in between. DNA of the CDR3: TGTGCCAGCTTAGCTCCCGGTTACAATGAGCAGTTCTTC. Translated: CASLAPGYNEQFF.

The rearrangement joins TRBV7-9 to TRBJ1-1; D possibly corresponds to TRBD1 (6 bases). The germline V and J ends were trimmed by 6 bases and 4 bases, with 9 bases remaining between them. The CDR3 has 12 amino acids. From germline, CDR1 is SEHNR and CDR2 FQNEAQ (reference sequence). CDR3 region: CASSNRATEAFF. The DNA of the CDR3 is TGTGCCAGCAGTAACAGGGCCACTGAAGCTTTCTTT.

This clonotype has more than one count but fewer than ten. The chain joins TRBV6-2 or TRBV6-3 to TRBJ1-2; D not certain. Germline CDR1 MNHEY, CDR2 SVGEGT. The ends were cut back, 0 bases at V and 9 bases at J, with 11 bases in the middle. This CDR3 has 13 amino acids. The CDR3 DNA reads as TGTGCCAGCAGTTACTCCGGAGGGCTTAGCTACACCTTC. This encodes CASSYSGGLSYTF.

This clonotype was observed a few times. J is TRBJ2-3 and V is TRBV30; 7 bases are shared with TRBD1. This CDR3 region has 15 residues. The V gene end was trimmed by 5 bases and the J gene end by 1 base; junction bases not matched to a gene: 9. CDR1 is GTSNPN, CDR2 SVGIG, per germline (reference sequence). CDR3 bases: TGTGCCTGGGAGACAAGACAGGGTGGCACAGATACGCAGTATTTT. Translated, it gives CAWETRQGGTDTQYF.

The chain joins TRBV24-1 to TRBJ2-5, with D perhaps given as TRBD1 or TRBD2 (5 bases each). The V and J ends lost 3 bases and 1 base respectively, with 11 bases between them. This CDR3 spans 15 amino acids. Germline CDR1 and CDR2: KGHDR and SFDVKD. The CDR3, as DNA: TGTGCCACCAGTGATCTGCAGGGACCCCAAGAGACCCAGTACTTC. Translating gives CATSDLQGPQETQYF.

The rearrangement joins TRBV5-1 to TRBJ1-1, with TRBD1 as a possible D gene (5 bases). The V and J ends lost 7 bases and 4 bases respectively, with 17 bases between them. This CDR3 is built from 14 residues. Germline CDR1 reads SGHRS; CDR2 reads YFSETQ. The CDR3 DNA reads TGCGCCAGCGGGACTGACAGACTTACCACTGAAGCTTTCTTT. Translation gives CASGTDRLTTEAFF.

The chain recombines TRBV5-1 with TRBJ1-2; D possibly corresponds to TRBD1 (5 bases). The ends were cut back, 3 bases at V and 5 bases at J, with 11 bases in the middle. Germline lookup yields CDR1 SGHRS and CDR2 YFSETQ. The CDR3 length is 13 residues. CDR3 nucleotide sequence: TGCGCCAGCAGCTACAGGACGGGATATGGCTACACCTTC. Protein sequence: CASSYRTGYGYTF.

The chain combines TRBV11-2 with TRBJ2-3, with 11 bases lining up with TRBD2. There are 16 residues in the CDR3. V dropped 5 bases and J dropped 5; count of bases not matched to a gene: 9. CDR1 is SGHAT, CDR2 FQNNGV, per germline. CDR3 sequence reads: CASSKGASGGRDTQYF. The CDR3 DNA follows: TGTGCCAGCAGCAAAGGAGCTAGCGGGGGGCGAGATACGCAGTATTTT.

J is TRBJ2-1 and V is TRBV11-2; weak D call: TRBD2 (5 bases). From germline, CDR1 is SGHAT and CDR2 FQNNGV. CDR3 length: 12 amino acids. Trimming shortened V by 5 bases and J by 9 bases, and 11 bases separated the two germline ends. This chain's CDR3 is CASSTQGSEQFF. The CDR3, as DNA: TGTGCCAGCAGCACTCAAGGGAGTGAGCAGTTCTTC.

This clonotype was seen a handful of times. The chain recombines TRBV7-2 with TRBJ1-6; TRBD1 aligns across 10 bases. Looked up from germline, CDR1 is SGHTA and CDR2 is FQGNSA. The CDR3 covers 17 residues. V trimming: 4 bases; J trimming: 1 base; junction bases outside the gene matches: 4. DNA of the CDR3: TGTGCCAGCAGCTCTAGGGACAGGGGATCCTATAATTCACCCCTCCACTTT. It is translated as CASSSRDRGSYNSPLHF.

V is TRBV5-5 and J is TRBJ2-1; maybe TRBD2 (6 bases). The ends were cut back, 0 bases at V and 15 bases at J, with 16 bases in the middle. There are 13 residues in the CDR3. From germline, CDR1 is SGHKS and CDR2 YYEKEE (reference sequence). The CDR3 protein is CASSLGRRGGLFF. CDR3 sequence (DNA): TGTGCCAGCAGCTTGGGTCGGCGGGGCGGACTGTTCTTC.

This clonotype turned up a few times. The CDR3 here is CATSASPGQGTYNEQFF. The CDR3 nucleotides read TGTGCCACCAGTGCTTCGCCAGGGCAGGGAACTTACAATGAGCAGTTCTTC. The V and J genes are TRBV24-1 and TRBJ2-1; D might be TRBD1 (5 bases). Germline assignment: CDR1 KGHDR and CDR2 SFDVKD. The V and J ends lost 5 bases and 4 bases respectively, with 20 bases between them. The CDR3 is made up of 17 amino acids.

This clonotype turned up a few times. The DNA for the CDR3 is TGTGCCAGCTCACCAAACGGACTGTCTAGCACAGATACGCAGTATTTT. Its translation is CASSPNGLSSTDTQYF. The J gene is TRBJ2-3, the V gene TRBV18; TRBD2 might be the D (5 bases). V was cut by 2 bases and J by 0 bases, with 12 bases left in between. The germline V gene has CDR1 KGHSH and CDR2 LQKENI. CDR3 length equals 16 residues.

This clonotype appeared a few times. The V gene is TRBV5-1, the J gene TRBJ2-3, with a tentative D call TRBD1 (6 bases). V was clipped by 6 bases and J by 3 bases, with 8 bases between them. The germline V gene has CDR1 SGHRS and CDR2 YFSETQ. The CDR3 contains 12 residues. The CDR3 DNA sequence: TGCGCCAGCAAGGACAGAACAGATACGCAGTATTTT. Protein product: CASKDRTDTQYF.

This chain connects TRBV29-1 to TRBJ2-4, with TRBD1 matching 8 bases. Looked up from germline, CDR1 is SQVTM and CDR2 is ANQGSEA. Trimming removed 6 bases from V and 0 bases from J; junction bases left unmatched: 4. This CDR3 contains 14 residues. The chain's CDR3 is CSVRQGLAKNIQYF. In DNA, the CDR3 is TGCAGCGTCAGACAGGGGTTAGCCAAAAACATTCAGTACTTC. The full variable domain, in which reference TRBV29-1 and TRBJ2-4 provide the parts outside the CDR3, is SAVISQKPSRDICQRGTSLTIQCQVDSQVTMMFWYRQQPGQSLTLIATANQGSEATYESGFVIDKFPISRPNLTFSTLTVSNMSPEDSSIYLCSVRQGLAKNIQYFGAGTRLSVL.

This clonotype was detected many times. This chain uses TRBV4-2 with TRBJ1-1, with TRBD1 matching 11 bases. The V gene end was trimmed by 0 bases and the J gene end by 5 bases; junction bases not matched to a gene: 5. Germline V lookup: CDR1 LGHNA, CDR2 YNFKEQ. The CDR3 spans 16 residues. CDR3 in amino acids: CASSQDPGTGGTEAFF. CDR3 nucleotides: TGTGCCAGCAGCCAAGATCCAGGGACAGGGGGTACTGAAGCTTTCTTT.

This clonotype was detected ten times or more. The V gene is TRBV29-1, the J gene TRBJ1-1; D uncertain. The V gene lost 7 bases and the J gene lost 4 bases, with 7 bases spanning the gap. Germline assignment: CDR1 SQVTM and CDR2 ANQGSEA. This CDR3 is built from 10 residues. Here the CDR3 DNA reads TGCAGCGGGGCGAGCACTGAAGCTTTCTTT. It encodes CSGASTEAFF.

The sample holds a few counts of this clonotype. The chain joins TRBV5-1 to TRBJ1-4; tentatively, D is TRBD1 (6 bases). Germline V gene sequence: CDR1 SGHRS, CDR2 YFSETQ. V was shortened by 6 bases and J by 2 bases, with 17 bases between the two germline ends. This CDR3 is 16 amino acids long. The CDR3 sequence: CASTTGVGATNEKLFF. The CDR3 nucleotides read TGCGCCAGCACCACCGGAGTGGGGGCGACTAATGAAAAACTGTTTTTT. Full variable domain (remainder filled in from reference TRBV5-1 and TRBJ1-4): KAGVTQTPRYLIKTRGQQVTLSCSPISGHRSVSWYQQTPGQGLQFLFEYFSETQRNKGNFPGRFSGRQFSNSRSEMNVSTLELGDSALYLCASTTGVGATNEKLFFGSGTQLSVL.

This clonotype has more than one count but fewer than ten. This chain uses TRBV5-1 with TRBJ2-1; 7 bases are shared with TRBD2. The trim removed 2 bases at V and 5 bases at J, leaving 1 base unmatched. Germline assignment: CDR1 SGHRS and CDR2 YFSETQ. The CDR3 runs 13 residues. This CDR3 reads CASSFGGNNEQFF. Written as DNA, the CDR3 is TGCGCCAGCAGCTTCGGGGGGAACAATGAGCAGTTCTTC.

The sample holds a few counts of this clonotype. The chain links TRBV6-5 to TRBJ1-2; 9 bases map to TRBD1. The germline gives CDR1 MNHEY, CDR2 SVGAGI. This CDR3 region has 15 residues. J was trimmed by 5 bases and V by 0 bases; bases with no gene match: 4. DNA of the CDR3: TGTGCCAGCAGTTACTCAGGGACAGGGTCATATGGCTACACCTTC. It codes for CASSYSGTGSYGYTF.

The chain combines TRBV4-3 with TRBJ2-3, with a tentative D call TRBD1 (5 bases). The V end was cut by 4 bases, the J end by 8 bases, with 19 bases between. Per germline, CDR1 LGHNA and CDR2 YSLEER. The CDR3 extends over 15 amino acids. CDR3 bases: TGCGCCAGCAGCCCGATAGGGGATCCACGTGGTACGCAGTATTTT. Translation: CASSPIGDPRGTQYF.